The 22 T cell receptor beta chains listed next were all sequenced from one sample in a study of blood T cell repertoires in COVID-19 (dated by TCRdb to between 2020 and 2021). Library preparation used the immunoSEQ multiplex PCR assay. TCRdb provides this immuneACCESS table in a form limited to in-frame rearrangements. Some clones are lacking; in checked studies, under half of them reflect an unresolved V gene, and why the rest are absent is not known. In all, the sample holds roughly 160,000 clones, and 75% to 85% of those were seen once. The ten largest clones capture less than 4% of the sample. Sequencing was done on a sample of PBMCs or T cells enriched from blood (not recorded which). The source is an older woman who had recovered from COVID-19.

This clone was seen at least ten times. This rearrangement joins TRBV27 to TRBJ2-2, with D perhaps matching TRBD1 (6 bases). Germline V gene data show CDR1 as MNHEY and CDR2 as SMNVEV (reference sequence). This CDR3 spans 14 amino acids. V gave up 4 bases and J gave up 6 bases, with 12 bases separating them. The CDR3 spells CASSSDPGAGELFF. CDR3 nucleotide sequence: TGTGCCAGCAGTTCCGACCCAGGGGCCGGGGAGCTGTTTTTT.

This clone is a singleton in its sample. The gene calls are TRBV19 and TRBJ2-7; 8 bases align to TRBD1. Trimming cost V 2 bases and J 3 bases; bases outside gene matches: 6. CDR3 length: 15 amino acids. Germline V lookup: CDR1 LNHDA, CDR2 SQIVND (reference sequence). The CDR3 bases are TGTGCCAGTAGTATATGGACAGGGATGCGCTACGAGCAGTACTTC. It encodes CASSIWTGMRYEQYF.

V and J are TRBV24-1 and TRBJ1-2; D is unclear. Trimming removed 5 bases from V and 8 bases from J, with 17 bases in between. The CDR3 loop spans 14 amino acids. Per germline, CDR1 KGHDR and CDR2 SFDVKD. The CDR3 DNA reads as TGTGCCACCAGTGCGGGAAGGGCCCTTGGGGGCTACACCTTC. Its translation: CATSAGRALGGYTF.

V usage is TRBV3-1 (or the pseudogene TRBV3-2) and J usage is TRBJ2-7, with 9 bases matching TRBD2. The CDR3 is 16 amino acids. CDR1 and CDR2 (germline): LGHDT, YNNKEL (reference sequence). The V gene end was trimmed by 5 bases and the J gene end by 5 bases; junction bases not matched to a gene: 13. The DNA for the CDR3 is TGTGCCAGCAGCGAGGGGAAGTTGGTAGCGGGGGACGAGCAGTACTTC. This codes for CASSEGKLVAGDEQYF.

The CDR3 protein is CASSEARHLSSYEQYF. The CDR3 nucleotides read TGTGCCAGCAGTGAAGCTAGACACTTATCCTCCTACGAGCAGTACTTC. V is TRBV6-1 and J is TRBJ2-7, with D uncertain. The germline V gene encodes CDR1 MNHNS and CDR2 SASEGT. This CDR3 spans 16 amino acids. V lost 0 bases to trimming and J lost 0 bases, with 12 bases between them.

CDR3 sequence (DNA): TGTGCCACCAGCAGTGTGTTCGGGAGGGGGCGAGGGGGGACTGAAGCTTTCTTT. This gives the protein CATSSVFGRGRGGTEAFF. The gene calls are TRBV15 and TRBJ1-1, with 7 nucleotides matching TRBD1. The CDR3 runs to 18 residues. Per germline, CDR1 LNHNV and CDR2 YYDKDF (reference sequence). The ends lost 3 bases at V and 5 bases at J; junction bases unmatched: 18.

Written as DNA, the CDR3 is TGTGCCAGCCTACAGGTCTCTGGAAACACCATATATTTT. Translated, it gives CASLQVSGNTIYF. The chain joins TRBV19 to TRBJ1-3, with D perhaps TRBD1 (5 bases). This CDR3 region has 13 residues. Trimming shortened V by 9 bases and J by 0 bases, and 9 bases separated the two germline ends. Germline V gene lookup returns CDR1 LNHDA and CDR2 SQIVND (reference sequence).

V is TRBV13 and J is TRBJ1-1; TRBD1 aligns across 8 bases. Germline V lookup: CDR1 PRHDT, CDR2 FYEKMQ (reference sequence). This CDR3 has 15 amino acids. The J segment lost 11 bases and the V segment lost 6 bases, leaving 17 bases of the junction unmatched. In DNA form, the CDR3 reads TGTGCCAGCAGAGAAGGGTACAGGGGGTCGGGGAGGGCTTTCTTT. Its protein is CASREGYRGSGRAFF.

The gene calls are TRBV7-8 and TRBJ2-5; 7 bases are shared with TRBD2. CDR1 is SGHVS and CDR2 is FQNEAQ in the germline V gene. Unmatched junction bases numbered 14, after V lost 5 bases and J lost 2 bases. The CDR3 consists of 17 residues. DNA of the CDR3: TGTGCCAGCAGCCCCAGGTCTAGCGGATACCTTCAAGAGACCCAGTACTTC. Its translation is CASSPRSSGYLQETQYF.

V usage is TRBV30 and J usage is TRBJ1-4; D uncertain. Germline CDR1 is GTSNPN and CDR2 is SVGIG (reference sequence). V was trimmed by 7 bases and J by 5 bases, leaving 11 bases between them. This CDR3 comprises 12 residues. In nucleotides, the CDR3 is TGTGCCTATGGGCACGCGAATGAAAAACTGTTTTTT. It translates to CAYGHANEKLFF.

Written as DNA, the CDR3 is TGTGCCAGCCATTCTACAGGGGGAAAAAACACCATATATTTT. It codes for CASHSTGGKNTIYF. The V call is TRBV19, the J call TRBJ1-3; 8 nucleotides line up with TRBD1. J was trimmed by 6 bases and V by 9 bases; bases with no gene match: 10. Germline lookup yields CDR1 LNHDA and CDR2 SQIVND (reference sequence). The CDR3 is made up of 14 amino acids.

CDR3 sequence reads: CASSPTGAEQYF. CDR3 DNA: TGTGCCAGCAGCCCCACAGGGGCGGAGCAGTACTTC. The V and J genes are TRBV9 and TRBJ2-7, with 7 bases aligning to TRBD1. V dropped 4 bases and J dropped 7; count of bases not matched to a gene: 5. The CDR3 spans 12 residues. Germline CDR1 is SGDLS and CDR2 is YYNGEE.

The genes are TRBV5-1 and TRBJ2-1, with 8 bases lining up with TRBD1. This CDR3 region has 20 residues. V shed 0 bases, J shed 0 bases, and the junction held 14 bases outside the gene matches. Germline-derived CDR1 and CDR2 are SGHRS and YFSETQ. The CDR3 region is CASSLGAGTGGLSSYNEQFF. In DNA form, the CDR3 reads TGCGCCAGCAGCTTGGGTGCCGGGACAGGAGGGCTGAGCTCCTACAATGAGCAGTTCTTC.

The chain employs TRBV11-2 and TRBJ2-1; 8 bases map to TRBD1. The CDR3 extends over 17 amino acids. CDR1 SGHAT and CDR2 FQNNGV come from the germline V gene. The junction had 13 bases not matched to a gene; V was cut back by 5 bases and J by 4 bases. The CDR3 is CASSPSSARGLYNEQFF. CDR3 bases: TGTGCCAGCAGCCCCAGTAGCGCCAGGGGGCTTTACAATGAGCAGTTCTTC.

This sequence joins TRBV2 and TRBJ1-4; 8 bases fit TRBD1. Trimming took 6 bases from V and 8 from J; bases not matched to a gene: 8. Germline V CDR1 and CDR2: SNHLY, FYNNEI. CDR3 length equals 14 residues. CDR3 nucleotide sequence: TGTGCCAGCAGGCCGCAGGGGGCCTTGGAAAAACTGTTTTTT. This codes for CASRPQGALEKLFF.

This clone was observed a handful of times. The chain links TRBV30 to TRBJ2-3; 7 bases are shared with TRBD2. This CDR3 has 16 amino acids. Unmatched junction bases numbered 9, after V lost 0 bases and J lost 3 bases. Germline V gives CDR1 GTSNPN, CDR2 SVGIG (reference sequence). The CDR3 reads CAWSVSQGGTTDTQYF. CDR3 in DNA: TGTGCCTGGAGTGTAAGCCAGGGAGGGACGACAGATACGCAGTATTTT.

CDR3 DNA sequence: TGTGCCTGGAGTGCCCCGGACAGGGAGAAGAACACCATATATTTT. Encoded protein: CAWSAPDREKNTIYF. The chain combines TRBV30 with TRBJ1-3; 8 bases are a match to TRBD1. The CDR3 runs 15 residues. With V trimmed by 1 base and J by 7 bases, 9 bases remained unmatched. Looked up from germline, CDR1 is GTSNPN and CDR2 is SVGIG (reference sequence).

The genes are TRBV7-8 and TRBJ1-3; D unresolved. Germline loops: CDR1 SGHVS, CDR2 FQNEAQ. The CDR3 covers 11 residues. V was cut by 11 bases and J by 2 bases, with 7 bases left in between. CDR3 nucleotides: TGTGCCGCGAACCCTGGAAACACCATATATTTT. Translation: CAANPGNTIYF.

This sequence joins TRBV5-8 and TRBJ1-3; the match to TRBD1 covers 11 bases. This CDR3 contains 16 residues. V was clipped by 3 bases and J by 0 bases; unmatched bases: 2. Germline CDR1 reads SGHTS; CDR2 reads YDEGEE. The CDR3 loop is CASSWDRGYSGNTIYF. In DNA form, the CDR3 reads TGTGCCAGCAGCTGGGACAGGGGGTACTCTGGAAACACCATATATTTT.

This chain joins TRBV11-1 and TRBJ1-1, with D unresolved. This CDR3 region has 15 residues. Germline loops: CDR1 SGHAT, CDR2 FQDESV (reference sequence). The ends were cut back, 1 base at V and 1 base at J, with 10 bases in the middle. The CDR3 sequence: CASSLELWRNTEAFF. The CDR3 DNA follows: TGTGCCAGCAGCTTAGAGCTCTGGAGGAACACTGAAGCTTTCTTT.

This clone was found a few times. CDR3 sequence (DNA): TGTGCCTGGAGGACAGGGGTTGGACTGTTTTTT. Protein product: CAWRTGVGLFF. The chain combines TRBV30 with TRBJ1-4; TRBD1 aligns across 8 bases. The V segment lost 3 bases and the J segment 13 bases; nucleotides outside the gene matches: 4. The CDR3 has 11 residues. Germline CDR1 and CDR2: GTSNPN and SVGIG (reference sequence).

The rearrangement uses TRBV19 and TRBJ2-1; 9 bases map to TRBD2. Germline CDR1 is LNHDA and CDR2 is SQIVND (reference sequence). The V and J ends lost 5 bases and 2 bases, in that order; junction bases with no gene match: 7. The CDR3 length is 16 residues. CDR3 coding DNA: TGTGCCAGTAGTTCTCGCCCTAGCGGGGCCTACAATGAGCAGTTCTTC. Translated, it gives CASSSRPSGAYNEQFF.